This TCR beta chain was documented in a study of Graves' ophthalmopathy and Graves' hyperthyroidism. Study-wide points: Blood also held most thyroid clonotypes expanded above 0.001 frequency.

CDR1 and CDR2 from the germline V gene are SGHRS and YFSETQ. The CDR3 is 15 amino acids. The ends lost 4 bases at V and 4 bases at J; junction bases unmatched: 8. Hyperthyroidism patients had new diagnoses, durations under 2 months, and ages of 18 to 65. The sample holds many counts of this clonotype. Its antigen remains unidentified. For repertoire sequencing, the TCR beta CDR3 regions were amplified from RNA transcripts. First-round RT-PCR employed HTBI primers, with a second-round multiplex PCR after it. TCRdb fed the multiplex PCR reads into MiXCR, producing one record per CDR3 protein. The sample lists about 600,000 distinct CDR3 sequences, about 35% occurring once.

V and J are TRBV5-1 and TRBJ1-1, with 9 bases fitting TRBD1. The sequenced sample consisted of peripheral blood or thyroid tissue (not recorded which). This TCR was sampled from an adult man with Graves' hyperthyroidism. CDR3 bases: TGCGCCAGCAGCGAACCACAGGGGGCAGGCACTGAAGCTTTCTTT. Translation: CASSEPQGAGTEAFF.